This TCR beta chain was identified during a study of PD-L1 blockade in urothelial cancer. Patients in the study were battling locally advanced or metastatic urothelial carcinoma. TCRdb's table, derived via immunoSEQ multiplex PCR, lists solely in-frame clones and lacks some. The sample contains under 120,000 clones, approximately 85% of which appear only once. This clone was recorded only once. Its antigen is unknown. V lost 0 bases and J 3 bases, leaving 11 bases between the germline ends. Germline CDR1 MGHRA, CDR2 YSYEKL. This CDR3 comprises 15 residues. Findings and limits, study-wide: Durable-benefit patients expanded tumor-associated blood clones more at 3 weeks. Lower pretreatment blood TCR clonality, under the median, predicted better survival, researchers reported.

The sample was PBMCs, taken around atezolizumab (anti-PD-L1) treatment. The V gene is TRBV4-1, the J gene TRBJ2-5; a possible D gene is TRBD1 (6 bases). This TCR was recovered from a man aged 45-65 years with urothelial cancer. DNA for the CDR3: TGCGCCAGCAGCCAAGATGGGGGCGGCAAAGAGACCCAGTACTTC. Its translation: CASSQDGGGKETQYF.